The 23 T cell receptor beta chains in this list originate from one sample, sequenced in a study of blood T cell repertoires in COVID-19. Produced via immunoSEQ multiplex PCR; TCRdb's table is partial and in-frame only. The sample consists of about 460,000 clones, approximately 90% of them appearing once. The sequenced material came from PBMCs or T cells enriched from blood (not recorded which). These receptors were collected from a woman aged 60-70 years who had recovered from COVID-19.

The rearrangement joins TRBV18 to TRBJ1-1, with a weak D call TRBD1 (5 bases). Germline CDR1 is KGHSH and CDR2 is LQKENI. The CDR3 length is 20 residues. Trimming took 4 bases from V and 0 from J, leaving 27 bases between them. The CDR3 DNA reads as TGTGCCAGCTCACGTATCACAGGACCAACCGACCTTACCATGAACACTGAAGCTTTCTTT. Residues: CASSRITGPTDLTMNTEAFF.

The chain recombines TRBV24-1 with TRBJ2-1; 9 positions match TRBD1. Losses at the gene ends were 3 bases for V and 5 bases for J; bases not matched to a gene: 4. Germline V gene data show CDR1 as KGHDR and CDR2 as SFDVKD. The CDR3 covers 15 residues. The CDR3 sequence is CATSDPGQGDNEQFF. The CDR3 bases are TGTGCCACCAGTGATCCGGGACAGGGAGACAATGAGCAGTTCTTC.

A single count supports this clone. This rearrangement joins TRBV7-8 to TRBJ2-1; D gene unclear. This CDR3 has 13 amino acids. Germline V lookup: CDR1 SGHVS, CDR2 FQNEAQ. Trimming left V 7 bases short and J 2 bases short, with 9 bases between. CDR3 loop: CASTPRAYNEQFF. In nucleotides, the CDR3 is TGTGCCAGCACTCCTCGGGCCTACAATGAGCAGTTCTTC.

This clone was counted only a few times. Different DNA sequences within this sample yield the same CDR3. The chain uses TRBV3-1 (or the pseudogene TRBV3-2) and TRBJ1-2, with D hard to call. Germline loops: CDR1 LGHDT, CDR2 YNNKEL (reference sequence). V lost 3 bases and J 7 bases, leaving 9 bases between the germline ends. The CDR3 sequence is 12 residues long. The CDR3 loop reads CASSQSGFGYTF. In DNA, the CDR3 is TGTGCCAGCAGCCAGAGCGGTTTTGGCTACACCTTC.

V and J are TRBV12-5 and TRBJ2-3, with D possibly being TRBD2 (7 bases). V was pared by 0 bases and J by 0 bases, with 10 bases between. CDR3 length: 16 amino acids. Per the germline V gene, CDR1 is LGHNT and CDR2 is FRNRAP. CDR3 nucleotides: TGTGCTAGTGGTTTGGTAGGGGGGGTGAGCACAGATACGCAGTATTTT. Translating gives CASGLVGGVSTDTQYF.

V gene TRBV20-1 combines with J gene TRBJ2-1; 9 nucleotides align to TRBD2. Losses at the gene ends were 3 bases for V and 2 bases for J; bases not matched to a gene: 2. Germline assignment: CDR1 DFQATT and CDR2 SNEGSKA (reference sequence). The CDR3 is 14 amino acids. For the CDR3, the DNA is TGCAGTGCTAGTATAGCGGGGGCCTACAATGAGCAGTTCTTC. Protein sequence: CSASIAGAYNEQFF.

The V gene is TRBV7-2, the J gene TRBJ2-2; maybe TRBD2 (5 bases). This CDR3 has 15 residues. CDR1 and CDR2 from the germline V gene are SGHTA and FQGNSA. V lost 2 bases, J lost 4 bases, and 11 bases lay in between. The CDR3 protein is CASSLRGSGTGELFF. CDR3 in DNA: TGTGCCAGCAGCTTACGGGGTTCAGGCACCGGGGAGCTGTTTTTT.

The rearrangement joins TRBV4-1 to TRBJ2-7; D may be TRBD1 (6 bases). V was clipped by 0 bases and J by 9 bases, with 21 bases between them. Per the germline V gene, CDR1 is MGHRA and CDR2 is YSYEKL. This CDR3 has 16 amino acids. CDR3 protein: CASSQDGTGQKKVQYF. The CDR3 region has the DNA TGCGCCAGCAGCCAAGATGGTACCGGACAGAAGAAGGTGCAGTACTTC.

The chain recombines TRBV11-2 with TRBJ2-6; 7 bases align to TRBD1. CDR1 SGHAT and CDR2 FQNNGV come from the germline V gene. The CDR3 extends over 17 amino acids. With 2 bases clipped from V and 0 bases from J, the junction kept 4 bases outside the gene matches. CDR3: CASSLRQGLSGANVLTF. For the CDR3, the DNA is TGTGCCAGCAGCTTACGACAGGGCCTCTCTGGGGCCAACGTCCTGACTTTC.

The chain carries TRBV15 and TRBJ1-4; a weak D match, TRBD1 (6 bases). The length of the CDR3 is 15 residues. Trimming left V 0 bases short and J 5 bases short, with 10 bases between. Germline V gene data show CDR1 as LNHNV and CDR2 as YYDKDF (reference sequence). In DNA, the CDR3 is TGTGCCACCAGCAGAGACCGGGGGGCGAATGAAAAACTGTTTTTT. It encodes CATSRDRGANEKLFF.

The sample holds one count of this clone. CDR3 sequence: CASSDTGTSVGEQYF. CDR3 bases: TGTGCCAGCAGTGATACCGGGACTAGCGTGGGCGAGCAGTACTTC. The chain employs TRBV2 and TRBJ2-7; 10 bases match TRBD2. Germline V gives CDR1 SNHLY, CDR2 FYNNEI. Losses at the gene ends were 3 bases for V and 6 bases for J; bases not matched to a gene: 8. The CDR3 is made up of 15 amino acids.

This clone was detected only once. This chain links TRBV4-1 with TRBJ2-7; D not certain. The CDR3 consists of 17 residues. With 0 bases removed from V and 2 bases from J, the gap between germline ends came to 17 bases. From germline, CDR1 is MGHRA and CDR2 YSYEKL. The CDR3 spells CASSQEVFPRGPYEQYV. The CDR3 nucleotides read TGCGCCAGCAGCCAAGAAGTCTTCCCGAGAGGTCCCTACGAGCAGTACGTC.

This clone has a single count. The rearrangement uses TRBV2 and TRBJ1-2; the D gene is possibly TRBD1 (5 bases). The CDR3 spans 15 residues. Deletions cut 5 bases from V and 2 bases from J, with 15 bases between. CDR1 and CDR2 from the germline V gene are SNHLY and FYNNEI. The chain's CDR3 is CASSPSGTGNYGYTF. The CDR3 nucleotides are TGTGCCAGCAGTCCAAGCGGGACGGGAAACTATGGCTACACCTTC.

The chain uses TRBV5-6 and TRBJ2-6; possible D gene TRBD1, 5 bases. Trimming cost V 0 bases and J 2 bases, with 6 bases left between them. The CDR3 length is 15 residues. The germline V gene has CDR1 SGHDT and CDR2 YYEEEE. As DNA, the CDR3 is TGTGCCAGCAGCTTGGAAGGGGCTGGGGCCAACGTCCTGACTTTC. Translation gives CASSLEGAGANVLTF.

This clone has just one count. V gene TRBV3-1 (or the pseudogene TRBV3-2) combines with J gene TRBJ1-1, with D tentatively TRBD1 (5 bases). Per germline, CDR1 LGHDT and CDR2 YNNKEL (reference sequence). V was trimmed by 4 bases and J by 5 bases, leaving 8 bases between them. This CDR3 is built from 12 residues. The DNA for the CDR3 is TGTGCCAGCAGCCCAGGGTGGACTGAAGCTTTCTTT. This gives the protein CASSPGWTEAFF.

The chain uses TRBV7-9 and TRBJ2-7, with a weak D call TRBD2 (5 bases). The CDR3 is 13 residues long. Trimming left V 5 bases short and J 5 bases short, with 13 bases between. Germline CDR1 reads SEHNR; CDR2 reads FQNEAQ (reference sequence). The CDR3 protein is CASSEVAINEQYF. The CDR3 nucleotides read TGTGCCAGCAGCGAGGTAGCGATCAACGAGCAGTACTTC.

This clone showed up just once. This chain joins TRBV19 and TRBJ1-5; D is unresolved. The V gene lost 6 bases and the J gene lost 2 bases, with 14 bases spanning the gap. This CDR3 is built from 15 residues. CDR1 LNHDA and CDR2 SQIVND come from the germline V gene (reference sequence). The CDR3 loop reads CASSFSSVGNQPQHF. CDR3 coding DNA: TGTGCCAGTAGCTTCTCCTCCGTTGGCAATCAGCCCCAGCATTTT.

This clone came up once. Here the CDR3 reads CASSGTGAGGYTF. In nucleotides, the CDR3 is TGTGCCAGCAGCGGGACAGGGGCTGGGGGCTACACCTTC. The rearrangement joins TRBV3-1 (or the pseudogene TRBV3-2) to TRBJ1-2; 10 positions agree with TRBD1. J was trimmed by 8 bases and V by 5 bases; bases with no gene match: 5. The CDR3 is 13 residues long. The germline gives CDR1 LGHDT, CDR2 YNNKEL (reference sequence).

The chain uses TRBV7-9 and TRBJ2-7; 8 positions agree with TRBD1. The germline V gene encodes CDR1 SEHNR and CDR2 FQNEAQ (reference sequence). The ends lost 1 base at V and 1 base at J; junction bases unmatched: 0. This CDR3 spans 14 amino acids. This CDR3 reads CASSLGTGSYEQYF. As DNA, the CDR3 is TGTGCCAGCAGCTTAGGGACAGGGTCCTACGAGCAGTACTTC.

The chain links TRBV30 to TRBJ1-1; D unresolved. Trimming took off 5 bases at V and 2 bases at J, with 15 bases between the two ends. This CDR3 spans 14 amino acids. Per the germline V gene, CDR1 is GTSNPN and CDR2 is SVGIG (reference sequence). The CDR3 DNA sequence: TGTGCCTGGGGAGTACAGACGGCAAACACTGAAGCTTTCTTT. Translated: CAWGVQTANTEAFF.

The count of this clone is one. The gene calls are TRBV6-5 and TRBJ1-2; TRBD1 agrees at 7 bases. With 0 bases clipped from V and 1 base from J, the junction kept 5 bases outside the gene matches. The germline V gene has CDR1 MNHEY and CDR2 SVGAGI. The CDR3 is 16 amino acids. The CDR3 is CASSYSGTALNYGYTF. The CDR3 region has the DNA TGTGCCAGCAGTTACTCAGGGACAGCCCTTAACTATGGCTACACCTTC.

The chain joins TRBV10-2 to TRBJ2-7; TRBD1 matches 8 bases. CDR1 is WSHSY and CDR2 is SAAADI in the germline V gene. This CDR3 spans 14 amino acids. J was trimmed by 2 bases and V by 7 bases; bases with no gene match: 7. DNA of the CDR3: TGCGCCAGCACCACGGACAGGGCTGCCTACGAGCAGTACGTC. This encodes CASTTDRAAYEQYV.

V gene TRBV27 combines with J gene TRBJ2-7; no clear D. The CDR3 totals 14 residues. V dropped 0 bases and J dropped 2 bases, with 8 bases sitting between them. Germline-derived CDR1 and CDR2 are MNHEY and SMNVEV (reference sequence). The CDR3 loop reads CASSLSGDTYEQYF. The CDR3 region has the DNA TGTGCCAGCAGTTTATCGGGTGACACCTACGAGCAGTACTTC.